Presented here are 3 T cell receptor beta chains from one specimen sequenced in a study of blood T cell repertoires in COVID-19. Using immunoSEQ multiplex PCR, the repertoire was profiled, and TCRdb retains in-frame clones only, with some absent. The sample records around 88,000 clones, 90% to 95% being singletons. Sequencing was done on a sample of peripheral blood. The receptors shown here come from a man in his sixties with acute or convalescent COVID-19.

This clone was seen only once. V is TRBV6-5 and J is TRBJ1-2; TRBD1 matches 9 bases. The CDR3 is made up of 13 amino acids. Trimming at V came to 5 bases and at J to 6 bases, leaving 4 bases not matched to a gene. The germline V gene has CDR1 MNHEY and CDR2 SVGAGI. CDR3 residues: CASSRTGVDGYTF. The CDR3 DNA reads as TGTGCCAGCAGTAGGACAGGGGTCGATGGCTACACCTTC.

This chain connects TRBV9 to TRBJ2-1; no clear D gene. V was trimmed by 0 bases and J by 9 bases, leaving 4 bases between them. CDR1 SGDLS and CDR2 YYNGEE come from the germline V gene. CDR3 length: 11 residues. The CDR3 loop reads CASSVESEQFF. The CDR3 DNA is TGTGCCAGCAGCGTAGAGAGTGAGCAGTTCTTC.

The rearrangement joins TRBV27 to TRBJ2-3; TRBD1 aligns across 10 bases. Germline CDR1 MNHEY, CDR2 SMNVEV (reference sequence). This CDR3 spans 16 amino acids. With 6 bases clipped from V and 0 bases from J, the junction kept 6 bases outside the gene matches. The CDR3 coding sequence is TGTGCCAGCAGACCCAGGGGACAGGGGAGCACAGATACGCAGTATTTT. Translation: CASRPRGQGSTDTQYF.